One T cell receptor beta chain is described in this entry. Its antigen is currently unknown. The sample originates from a study of lymphopenia after photon versus proton radiotherapy. General study points: A bigger post-nadir fall in TCR diversity correlated inversely with survival time in deceased patients. After lymphocyte nadir, photon-treated repertoires showed oligoclonal expansion, especially CD8+ Temra. Photon-treated patients lost naive T cells and TCR diversity; proton-treated stayed stable.

TCRdb's copy holds only in-frame clones and misses some; the assay was immunoSEQ multiplex PCR. This sample has some 21,000 clones, with about 85% found just once. The CDR3 has 13 amino acids. Germline V CDR1 and CDR2: SGHVS, FNYEAQ. The V end was cut by 5 bases, the J end by 0 bases, with 5 bases between. The input for sequencing was peripheral blood, taken from a patient treated with photon-based radiotherapy. This chain joins TRBV7-6 and TRBJ1-3; the D is unclear. The origin of this receptor is a man aged 60 to 75 with pancreatic cancer. CDR3 nucleotide sequence: TGTGCCAGCAGCCCGACCTCTGGAAACACCATATATTTT. Amino acid sequence: CASSPTSGNTIYF.